The clone carrying this T cell receptor beta chain appeared a few times. Using its own MiXCR run on the RT-PCR reads, TCRdb lists one record per CDR3 protein. The sample lists about 700,000 distinct CDR3 sequences, 14% occurring once. V was clipped by 3 bases and J by 2 bases; unmatched bases: 7. Germline lookup yields CDR1 SGHTA and CDR2 FQGNSA. There are 15 residues in the CDR3. This specimen comes from a study of response to subunit inactivated influenza vaccine. The chain employs TRBV7-2 and TRBJ2-7; 7 nucleotides agree with TRBD2. This clonotype was sampled from a middle-aged man who received an inactivated influenza vaccine. Sequenced here: PBMCs from blood, sampled 14 to 15 days before vaccination. The CDR3 DNA sequence: TGTGCCAGCAGCTTCGTCGGGGGAGGGCCCTACGAGCAGTACTTC. It is translated as CASSFVGGGPYEQYF.